This T cell receptor (beta chain) was sequenced for a study of beta chain features in type 1 diabetes. At the level of the study: Cells sorted and examined across all samples totaled 107,917,701. Regarding the study as a whole: Moderate yet significant TCRB CDR3 shortening was seen in Type 1 diabetes patients in all four CD4+ subsets. Within the patient group, naive, central memory and Treg TCRB repertoires appeared more similar to each other than within healthy donors.

CDR1 and CDR2 from the germline V gene are SGHRS and YFSETQ. J lost 3 bases, V lost 3 bases, and 11 bases had no gene match. The CDR3 is made up of 16 amino acids. A word on this clone: What it binds is not known.

Reverse transcription of all isolated RNA meant that expressed TCRB transcripts were sequenced. Sequencing used immunoSEQ multiplex PCR; TCRdb keeps in-frame clones, though not all of them. The sample shows approximately 200,000 clones, about 9.3% of them seen only once. The receptor was isolated from a woman under 30 in good health. The sequencing input was naive CD4+ T cells from blood. The rearrangement joins TRBV5-1 to TRBJ1-2; 7 bases align to TRBD1. CDR3 sequence: CASSSTTGTAHYGYTF. CDR3 coding DNA: TGCGCCAGCAGCTCAACTACCGGGACAGCTCACTATGGCTACACCTTC.